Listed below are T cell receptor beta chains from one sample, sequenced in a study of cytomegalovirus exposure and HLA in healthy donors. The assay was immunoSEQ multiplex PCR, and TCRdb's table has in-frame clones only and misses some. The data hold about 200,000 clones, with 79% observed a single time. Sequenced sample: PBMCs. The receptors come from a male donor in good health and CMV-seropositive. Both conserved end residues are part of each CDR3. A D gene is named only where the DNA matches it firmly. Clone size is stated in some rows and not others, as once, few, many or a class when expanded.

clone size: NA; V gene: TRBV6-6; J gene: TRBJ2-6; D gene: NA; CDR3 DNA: TGTGCCAGCAGTTACTTCGGCGGGACTGGGGCCAACGTCCTGACTTTC; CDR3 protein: CASSYFGGTGANVLTF
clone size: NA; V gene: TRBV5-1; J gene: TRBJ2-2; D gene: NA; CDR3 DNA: TGCGCCAGCAGCTTGGCAGGGTTGAGCACCGGGGAGCTGTTTTTT; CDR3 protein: CASSLAGLSTGELFF
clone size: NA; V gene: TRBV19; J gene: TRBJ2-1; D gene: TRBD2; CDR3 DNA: TGTGCCAGTAGTATAGGGAGCGGGAGGGCATTGTACAATGAGCAGTTCTTC; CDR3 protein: CASSIGSGRALYNEQFF
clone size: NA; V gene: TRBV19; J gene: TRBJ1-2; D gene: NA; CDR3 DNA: TGTGCCAGTAGACCTGCTGCGGCTAACTATGGCTACACCTTC; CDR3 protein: CASRPAAANYGYTF
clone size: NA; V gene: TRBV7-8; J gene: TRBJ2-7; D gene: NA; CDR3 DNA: TGTGCCAGCAGTTCAGAATACGAGCAGTACTTC; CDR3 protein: CASSSEYEQYF
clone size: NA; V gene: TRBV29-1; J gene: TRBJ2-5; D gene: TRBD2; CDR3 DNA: TGCAGCGTTGAAGGAACTAGCGAGGGGGAGACCCAGTACTTC; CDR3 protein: CSVEGTSEGETQYF
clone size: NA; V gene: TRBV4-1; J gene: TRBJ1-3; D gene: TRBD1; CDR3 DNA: TGCGCCAGCAGCCAGACAGGGTCGGCGCACTCTGGAAACACCATATATTTT; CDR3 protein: CASSQTGSAHSGNTIYF
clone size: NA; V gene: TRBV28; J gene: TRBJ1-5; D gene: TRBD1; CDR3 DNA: TGTGCCAGCAGGCCCGGGACAGTTATCTATAGCAATCAGCCCCAGCATTTT; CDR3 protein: CASRPGTVIYSNQPQHF
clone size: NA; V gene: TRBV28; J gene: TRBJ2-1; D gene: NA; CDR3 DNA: TGTGCCAGCAGTTTATACGTGGGTAGCGGCAGCGGTGAGCAGTTCTTC; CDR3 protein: CASSLYVGSGSGEQFF
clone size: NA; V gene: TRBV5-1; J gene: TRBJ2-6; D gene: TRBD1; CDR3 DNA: TGCGCCAGCAGCTTGGGCTCGGGACAGGTCTCTGGGGCCAACGTCCTGACTTTC; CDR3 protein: CASSLGSGQVSGANVLTF
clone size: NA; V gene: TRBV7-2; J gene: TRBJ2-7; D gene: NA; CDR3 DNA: TGTGCCAGCAGCTTAACAGGGCCCTACGAGCAGTACTTC; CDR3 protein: CASSLTGPYEQYF
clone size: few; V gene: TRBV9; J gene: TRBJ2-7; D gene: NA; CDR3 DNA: TGTGCCAGCAGCGCGTCAGGGGAGGGGGAGCAGTACTTC; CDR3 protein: CASSASGEGEQYF